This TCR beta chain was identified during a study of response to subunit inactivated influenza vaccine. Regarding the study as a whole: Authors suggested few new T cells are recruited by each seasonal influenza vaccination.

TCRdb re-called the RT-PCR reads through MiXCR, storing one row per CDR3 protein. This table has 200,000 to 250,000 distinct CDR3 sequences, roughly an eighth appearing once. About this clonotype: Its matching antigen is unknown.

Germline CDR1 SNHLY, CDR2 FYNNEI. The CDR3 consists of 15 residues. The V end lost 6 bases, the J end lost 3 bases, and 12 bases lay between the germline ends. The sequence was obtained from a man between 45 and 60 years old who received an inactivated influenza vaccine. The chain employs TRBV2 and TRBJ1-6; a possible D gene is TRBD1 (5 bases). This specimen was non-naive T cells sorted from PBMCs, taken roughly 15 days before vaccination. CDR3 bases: TGTGCCAGCAGCGGGACTGAGAACTATAATTCACCCCTCCACTTT. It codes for CASSGTENYNSPLHF.